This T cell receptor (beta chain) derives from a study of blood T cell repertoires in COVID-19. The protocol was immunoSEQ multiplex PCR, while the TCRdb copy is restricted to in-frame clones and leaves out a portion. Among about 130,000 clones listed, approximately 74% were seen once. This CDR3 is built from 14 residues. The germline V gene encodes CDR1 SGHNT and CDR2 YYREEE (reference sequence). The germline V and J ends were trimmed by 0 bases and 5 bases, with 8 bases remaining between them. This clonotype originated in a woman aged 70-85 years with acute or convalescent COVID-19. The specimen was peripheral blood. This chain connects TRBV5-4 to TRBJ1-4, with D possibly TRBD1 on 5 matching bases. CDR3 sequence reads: CASSLGGRNEKLFF. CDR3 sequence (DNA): TGTGCCAGCAGCTTGGGGGGCCGAAATGAAAAACTGTTTTTT.